The rows below give T cell receptor beta chains drawn from one sample of a study of blood T cell repertoires in COVID-19. Clones were read by immunoSEQ multiplex PCR, and TCRdb kept only the in-frame ones, dropping some. The top ten clones hold 5.5% to 8.5% of a sample with over 50,000 clones, 87% of them seen once. Material for sequencing was peripheral blood. All receptors derive from a man aged 55 to 69 with acute or convalescent COVID-19. CDR3s leave out the opening cysteine and the closing phenylalanine or tryptophan. D genes are given only for firm matches.

j_call d_call v_call cdr3_aa
TRBJ1-2 . TRBV7-8 ASSLGAGNYGYT
TRBJ1-1 . TRBV28 ASRLQGGWAEAF
TRBJ2-3 . TRBV24-1 ATSRDFTDTQY
TRBJ1-1 . TRBV5-1 ASSLGPQGPTTEAF
TRBJ1-1 . TRBV5-6 ASSLGYGMNTEAF
TRBJ2-2 . TRBV5-6 ASSFMGSLAGATTGELF
TRBJ1-5 TRBD1 TRBV15 ATSIGQGNQPQH
TRBJ1-1 TRBD1 TRBV19 ASRNLQGRTEAF
TRBJ1-3 . TRBV9 ASSTSPSGNTIY
TRBJ2-3 TRBD2 TRBV7-2 ASSLDRGGDTQY
TRBJ1-1 . TRBV6-1 ASSDGGTRGDKGF
TRBJ2-2 . TRBV28 ASGGDSLIGELF
TRBJ2-7 . TRBV28 ASRGAGREQY
TRBJ1-1 . TRBV6-5 ASRGFRGVTEAF
TRBJ1-1 . TRBV9 ASSAHLGGAENTEAF
TRBJ1-1 . TRBV30 GWGEMNTEAF
TRBJ2-2 . TRBV7-9 ASSPPPRYGGTSGELF
TRBJ2-3 TRBD1 TRBV6-4 ASSDSGTGGADTQY
TRBJ2-1 TRBD1 TRBV6-6 ASSPRDRAHNEQF
TRBJ1-2 . TRBV7-2 ASSYTRARDGDGYT
TRBJ1-2 . TRBV7-2 ASSPEGYGYT
TRBJ1-2 TRBD1 TRBV10-3 ASGQGGYT
TRBJ2-7 TRBD1 TRBV7-6 ASSSTGQGAGEQY
TRBJ2-7 TRBD1 TRBV20-1 SASPDREEQY
TRBJ1-1 . TRBV6-2/TRBV6-3 ASSYQDTEAF
TRBJ1-1 . TRBV19 ASSTTPNTEAF
TRBJ1-5 TRBD1 TRBV2 ASRETGVGNQPQH
TRBJ1-6 . TRBV18 ASSPSGWDSPLH
TRBJ2-7 . TRBV6-5 ASRRETYYEQY